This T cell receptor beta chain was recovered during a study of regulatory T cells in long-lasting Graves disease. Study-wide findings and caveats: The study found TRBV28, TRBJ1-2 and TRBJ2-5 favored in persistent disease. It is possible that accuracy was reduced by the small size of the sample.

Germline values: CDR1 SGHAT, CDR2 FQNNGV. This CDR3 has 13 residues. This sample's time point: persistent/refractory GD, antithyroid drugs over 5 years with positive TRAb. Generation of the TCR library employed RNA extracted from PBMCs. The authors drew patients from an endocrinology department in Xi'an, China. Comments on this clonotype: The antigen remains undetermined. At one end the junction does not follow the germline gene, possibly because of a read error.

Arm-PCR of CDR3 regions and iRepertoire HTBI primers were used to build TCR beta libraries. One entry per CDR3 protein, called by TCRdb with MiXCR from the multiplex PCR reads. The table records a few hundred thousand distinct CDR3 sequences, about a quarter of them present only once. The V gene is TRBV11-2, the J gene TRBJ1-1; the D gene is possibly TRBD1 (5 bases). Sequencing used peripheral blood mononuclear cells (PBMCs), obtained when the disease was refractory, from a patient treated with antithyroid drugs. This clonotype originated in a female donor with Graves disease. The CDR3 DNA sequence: TGTGCCAACAGCCTCCCTGGGGGGACTGAAGCTTTCTTT. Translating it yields CANSLPGGTEAFF. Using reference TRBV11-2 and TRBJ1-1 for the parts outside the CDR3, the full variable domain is EAGVAQSPRYKIIEKRQSVAFWCNPISGHATLYWYQQILGQGPKLLIQFQNNGVVDDSQLPKDRFSAERLKGVDSTLKIQPAKLEDSAVYLCANSLPGGTEAFFGQGTRLTVV.